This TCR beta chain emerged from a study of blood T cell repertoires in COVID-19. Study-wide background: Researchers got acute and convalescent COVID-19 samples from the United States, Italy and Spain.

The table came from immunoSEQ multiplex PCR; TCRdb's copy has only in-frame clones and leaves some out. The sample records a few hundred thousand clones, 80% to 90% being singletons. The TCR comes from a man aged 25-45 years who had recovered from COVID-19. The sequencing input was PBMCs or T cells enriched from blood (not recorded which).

The CDR3 DNA follows: TGTGCCAGCAGTCAGGGGTGGGGTGAGCAGTTCTTC. It is translated as CASSQGWGEQFF. This chain uses TRBV6-5 with TRBJ2-1; possible D gene TRBD1, 6 bases. This CDR3 spans 12 amino acids. The V end lost 5 bases, the J end lost 9 bases, and 11 bases lay between the germline ends. Germline CDR1 reads MNHEY; CDR2 reads SVGAGI.